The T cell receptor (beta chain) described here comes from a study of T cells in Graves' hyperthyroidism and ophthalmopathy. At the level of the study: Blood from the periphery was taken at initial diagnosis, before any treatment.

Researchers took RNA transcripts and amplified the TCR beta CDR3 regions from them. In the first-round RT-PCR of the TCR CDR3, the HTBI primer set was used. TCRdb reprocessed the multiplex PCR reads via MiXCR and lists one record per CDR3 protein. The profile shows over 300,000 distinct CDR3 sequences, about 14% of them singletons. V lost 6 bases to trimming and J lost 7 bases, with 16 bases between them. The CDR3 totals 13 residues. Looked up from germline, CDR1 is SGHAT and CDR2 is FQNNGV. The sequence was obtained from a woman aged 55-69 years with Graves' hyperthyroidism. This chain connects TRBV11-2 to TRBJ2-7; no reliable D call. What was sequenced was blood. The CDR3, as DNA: TGTGCCAGCAGGGGCTTGACTGCATCAGAGCAGTACTTC. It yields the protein CASRGLTASEQYF.